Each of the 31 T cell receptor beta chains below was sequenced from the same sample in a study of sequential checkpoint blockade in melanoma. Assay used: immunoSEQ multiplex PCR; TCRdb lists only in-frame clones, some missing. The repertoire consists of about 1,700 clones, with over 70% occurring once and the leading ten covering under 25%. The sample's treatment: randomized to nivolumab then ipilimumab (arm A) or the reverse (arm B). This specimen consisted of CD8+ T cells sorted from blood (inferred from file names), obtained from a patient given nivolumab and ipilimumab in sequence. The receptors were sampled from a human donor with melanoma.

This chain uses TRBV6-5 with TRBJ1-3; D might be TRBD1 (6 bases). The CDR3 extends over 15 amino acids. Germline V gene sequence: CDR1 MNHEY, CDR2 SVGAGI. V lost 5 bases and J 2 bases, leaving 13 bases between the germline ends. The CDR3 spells CASSQQGEPGNTIYF. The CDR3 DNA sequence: TGTGCCAGCAGTCAACAGGGTGAGCCTGGAAACACCATATATTTT.

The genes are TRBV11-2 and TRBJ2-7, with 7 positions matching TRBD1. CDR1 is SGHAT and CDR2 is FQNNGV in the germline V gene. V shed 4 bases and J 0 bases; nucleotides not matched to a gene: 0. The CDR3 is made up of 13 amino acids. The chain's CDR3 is CASSWDSSYEQYF. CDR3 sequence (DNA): TGTGCCAGCAGCTGGGACAGCTCCTACGAGCAGTACTTC.

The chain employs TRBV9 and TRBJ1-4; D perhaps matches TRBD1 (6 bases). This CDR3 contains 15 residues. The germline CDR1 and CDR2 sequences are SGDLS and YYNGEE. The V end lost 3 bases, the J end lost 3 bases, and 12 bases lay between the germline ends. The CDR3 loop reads CASSAKDRPNEKLFF. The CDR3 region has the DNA TGTGCCAGCAGCGCAAAGGACAGACCTAATGAAAAACTGTTTTTT.

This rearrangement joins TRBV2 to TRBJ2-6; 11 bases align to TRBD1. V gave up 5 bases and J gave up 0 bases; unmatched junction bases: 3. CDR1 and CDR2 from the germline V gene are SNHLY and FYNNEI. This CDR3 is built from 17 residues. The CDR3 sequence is CASSWTGGFSGANVLTF. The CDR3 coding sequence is TGTGCCAGCAGTTGGACAGGGGGCTTCTCTGGGGCCAACGTCCTGACTTTC.

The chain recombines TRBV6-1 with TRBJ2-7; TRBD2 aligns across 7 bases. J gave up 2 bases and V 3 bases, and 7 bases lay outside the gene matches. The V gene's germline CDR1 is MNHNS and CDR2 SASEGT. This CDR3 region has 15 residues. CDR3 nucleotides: TGTGCCAGCAGTGAGTCAGGGAGGGGTACCTACGAGCAGTACTTC. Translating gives CASSESGRGTYEQYF.

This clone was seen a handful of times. In nucleotides, the CDR3 is TGTGCCATCAGTACAAACAGGGGGCAGGGCGAGCAGTACTTC. Protein product: CAISTNRGQGEQYF. The V gene is TRBV10-3, the J gene TRBJ2-7; 9 bases map to TRBD1. Germline assignment: CDR1 ENHRY and CDR2 SYGVKD. The CDR3 extends over 14 amino acids. With 5 bases clipped from V and 6 bases from J, the junction kept 8 bases outside the gene matches.

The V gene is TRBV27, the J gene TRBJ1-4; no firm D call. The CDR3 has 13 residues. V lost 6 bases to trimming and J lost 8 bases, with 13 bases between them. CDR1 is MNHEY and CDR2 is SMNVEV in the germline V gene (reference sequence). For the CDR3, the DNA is TGTGCCAGCAGGGTTGGTGTCGGGGAAAAACTGTTTTTT. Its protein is CASRVGVGEKLFF. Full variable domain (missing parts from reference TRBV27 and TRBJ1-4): EAQVTQNPRYLITVTGKKLTVTCSQNMNHEYMSWYRQDPGLGLRQIYYSMNVEVTDKGDVPEGYKVSRKEKRNFPLILESPSPNQTSLYFCASRVGVGEKLFFGSGTQLSVL.

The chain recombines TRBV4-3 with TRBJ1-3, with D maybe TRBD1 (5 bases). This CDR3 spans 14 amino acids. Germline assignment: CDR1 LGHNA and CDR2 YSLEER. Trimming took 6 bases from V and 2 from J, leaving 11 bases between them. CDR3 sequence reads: CASSAGTTGNTIYF. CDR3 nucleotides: TGCGCCAGCAGTGCGGGGACCACTGGAAACACCATATATTTT.

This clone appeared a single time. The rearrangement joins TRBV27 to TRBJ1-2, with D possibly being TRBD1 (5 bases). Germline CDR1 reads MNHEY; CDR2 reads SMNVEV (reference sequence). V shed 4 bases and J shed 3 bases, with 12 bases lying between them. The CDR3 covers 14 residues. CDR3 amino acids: CASSSGRADYGYTF. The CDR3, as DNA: TGTGCCAGCAGTTCAGGGCGCGCGGACTATGGCTACACCTTC.

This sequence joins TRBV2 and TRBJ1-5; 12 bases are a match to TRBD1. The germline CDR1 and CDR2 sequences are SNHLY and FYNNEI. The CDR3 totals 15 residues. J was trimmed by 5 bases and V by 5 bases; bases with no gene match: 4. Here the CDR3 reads CASSRDRGQDQPQHF. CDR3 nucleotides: TGTGCCAGCAGTCGGGACAGGGGGCAGGATCAGCCCCAGCATTTT. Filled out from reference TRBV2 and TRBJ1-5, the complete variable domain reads EPEVTQTPSHQVTQMGQEVILRCVPISNHLYFYWYRQILGQKVEFLVSFYNNEISEKSEIFDDQFSVERPDGSNFTLKIRSTKLEDSAMYFCASSRDRGQDQPQHFGDGTRLSIL.

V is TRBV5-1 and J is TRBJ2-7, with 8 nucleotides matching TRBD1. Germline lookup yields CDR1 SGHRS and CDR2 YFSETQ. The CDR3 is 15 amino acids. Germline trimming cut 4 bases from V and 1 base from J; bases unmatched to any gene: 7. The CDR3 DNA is TGCGCCAGCAGCCAACCCGGGACAGGATCCTACGAGCAGTACTTC. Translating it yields CASSQPGTGSYEQYF.

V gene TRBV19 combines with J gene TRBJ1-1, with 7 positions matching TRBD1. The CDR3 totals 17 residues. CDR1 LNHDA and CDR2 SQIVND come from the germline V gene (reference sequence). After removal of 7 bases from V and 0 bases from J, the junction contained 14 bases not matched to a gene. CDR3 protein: CASTLPPRTGMNTEAFF. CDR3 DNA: TGTGCCAGTACCCTCCCCCCCCGGACAGGCATGAACACTGAAGCTTTCTTT.

CDR3 in amino acids: CASSARDSSPLHF. CDR3 DNA: TGTGCCAGCAGCGCCCGGGACAGCTCACCCCTCCACTTT. The chain couples TRBV9 to TRBJ1-6; 7 nucleotides align to TRBD1. This CDR3 has 13 residues. The germline CDR1 and CDR2 sequences are SGDLS and YYNGEE. V lost 3 bases and J lost 10; bases outside the gene matches: 4.

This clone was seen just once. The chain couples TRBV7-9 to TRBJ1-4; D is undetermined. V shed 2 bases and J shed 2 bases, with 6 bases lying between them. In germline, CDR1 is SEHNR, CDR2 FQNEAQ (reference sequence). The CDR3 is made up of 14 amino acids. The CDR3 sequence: CASSLRGTNEKLFF. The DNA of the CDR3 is TGTGCCAGCAGCTTAAGAGGGACTAATGAAAAACTGTTTTTT.

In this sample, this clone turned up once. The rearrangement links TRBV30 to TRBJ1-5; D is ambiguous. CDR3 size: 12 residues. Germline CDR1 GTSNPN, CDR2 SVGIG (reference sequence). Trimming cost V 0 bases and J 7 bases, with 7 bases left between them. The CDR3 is CAWSVFRQPQHF. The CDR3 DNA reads TGTGCCTGGAGTGTATTTAGACAGCCCCAGCATTTT.

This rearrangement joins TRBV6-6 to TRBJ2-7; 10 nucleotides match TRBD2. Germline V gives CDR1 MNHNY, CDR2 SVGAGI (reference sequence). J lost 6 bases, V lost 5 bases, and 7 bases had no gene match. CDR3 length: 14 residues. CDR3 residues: CASSALAGETEQYF. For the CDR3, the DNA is TGTGCCAGCAGTGCCCTAGCGGGGGAAACCGAGCAGTACTTC.

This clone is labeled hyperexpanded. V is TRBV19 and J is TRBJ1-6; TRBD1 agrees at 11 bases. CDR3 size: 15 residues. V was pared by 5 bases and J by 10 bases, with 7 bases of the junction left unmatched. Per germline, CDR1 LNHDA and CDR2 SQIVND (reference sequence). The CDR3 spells CASSLQGTGGSPLHF. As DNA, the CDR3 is TGTGCCAGTAGTTTGCAAGGGACAGGGGGATCACCCCTCCACTTT.

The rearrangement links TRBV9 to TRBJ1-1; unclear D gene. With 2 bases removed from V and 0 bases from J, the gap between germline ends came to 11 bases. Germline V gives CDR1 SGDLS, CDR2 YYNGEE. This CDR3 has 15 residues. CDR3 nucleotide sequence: TGTGCCAGCAGCGTCTCGGGGAACATGAACACTGAAGCTTTCTTT. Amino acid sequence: CASSVSGNMNTEAFF.

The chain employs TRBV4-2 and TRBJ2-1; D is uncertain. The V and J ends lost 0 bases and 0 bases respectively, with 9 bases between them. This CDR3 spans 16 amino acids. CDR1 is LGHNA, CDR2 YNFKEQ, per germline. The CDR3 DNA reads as TGTGCCAGCAGCCAAGATCTGAGGAGCTCCTACAATGAGCAGTTCTTC. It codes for CASSQDLRSSYNEQFF.

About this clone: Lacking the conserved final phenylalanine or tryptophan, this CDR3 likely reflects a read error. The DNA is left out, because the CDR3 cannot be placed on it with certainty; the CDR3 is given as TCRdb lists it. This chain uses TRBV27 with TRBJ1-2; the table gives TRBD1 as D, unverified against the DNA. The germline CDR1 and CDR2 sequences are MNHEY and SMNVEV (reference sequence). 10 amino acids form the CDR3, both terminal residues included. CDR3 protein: CASSYRDIPL.

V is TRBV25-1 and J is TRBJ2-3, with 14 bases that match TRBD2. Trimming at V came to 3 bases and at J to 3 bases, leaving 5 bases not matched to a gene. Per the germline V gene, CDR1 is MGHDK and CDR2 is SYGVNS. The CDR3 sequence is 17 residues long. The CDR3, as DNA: TGTGCCAGCAGTGATCCGGGACTAGCGGGGGAGACAGATACGCAGTATTTT. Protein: CASSDPGLAGETDTQYF.

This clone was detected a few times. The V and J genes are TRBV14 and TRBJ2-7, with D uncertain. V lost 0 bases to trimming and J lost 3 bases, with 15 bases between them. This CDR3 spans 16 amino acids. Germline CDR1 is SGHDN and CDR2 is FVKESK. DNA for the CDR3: TGTGCCAGCAGCCAAGAAGCAGGAATCCTGATCTACGAGCAGTACTTC. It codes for CASSQEAGILIYEQYF.

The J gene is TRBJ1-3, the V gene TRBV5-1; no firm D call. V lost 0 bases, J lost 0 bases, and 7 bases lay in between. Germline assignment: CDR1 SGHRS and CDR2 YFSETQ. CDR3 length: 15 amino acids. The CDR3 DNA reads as TGCGCCAGCAGCTTGGATCCGTCCTCTGGAAACACCATATATTTT. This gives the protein CASSLDPSSGNTIYF.

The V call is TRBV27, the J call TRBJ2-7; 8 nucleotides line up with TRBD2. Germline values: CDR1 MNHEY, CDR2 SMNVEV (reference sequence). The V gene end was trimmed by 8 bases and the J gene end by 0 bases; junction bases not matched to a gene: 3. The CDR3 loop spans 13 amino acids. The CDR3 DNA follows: TGTGCCAGCCGGGCGGGGGGCTCCTACGAGCAGTACTTC. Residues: CASRAGGSYEQYF.

CDR3 sequence (DNA): TGTGCCAGCAGCTTCCGGCGGTCCGAGCAGTACTTC. Encoded protein: CASSFRRSEQYF. The V and J genes are TRBV7-2 and TRBJ2-7; D is ambiguous. Deletions cut 3 bases from V and 6 bases from J, with 9 bases between. Germline V gives CDR1 SGHTA, CDR2 FQGNSA. The length of the CDR3 is 12 residues.

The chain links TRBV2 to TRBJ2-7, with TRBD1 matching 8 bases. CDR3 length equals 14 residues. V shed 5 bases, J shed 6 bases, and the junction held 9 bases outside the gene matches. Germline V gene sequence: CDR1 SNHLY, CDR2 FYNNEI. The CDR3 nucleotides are TGTGCCAGCAGTCCCGGGACAGGATCGGGCGAGCAGTACTTC. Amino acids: CASSPGTGSGEQYF. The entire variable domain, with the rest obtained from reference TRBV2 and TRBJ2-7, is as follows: EPEVTQTPSHQVTQMGQEVILRCVPISNHLYFYWYRQILGQKVEFLVSFYNNEISEKSEIFDDQFSVERPDGSNFTLKIRSTKLEDSAMYFCASSPGTGSGEQYFGPGTRLTVT.

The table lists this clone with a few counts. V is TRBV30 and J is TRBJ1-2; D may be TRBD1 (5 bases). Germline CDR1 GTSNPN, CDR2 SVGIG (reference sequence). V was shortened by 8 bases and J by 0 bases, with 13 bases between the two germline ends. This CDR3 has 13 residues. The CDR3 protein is CALTQGSNYGYTF. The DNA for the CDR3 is TGTGCCCTGACCCAGGGCTCTAACTATGGCTACACCTTC.

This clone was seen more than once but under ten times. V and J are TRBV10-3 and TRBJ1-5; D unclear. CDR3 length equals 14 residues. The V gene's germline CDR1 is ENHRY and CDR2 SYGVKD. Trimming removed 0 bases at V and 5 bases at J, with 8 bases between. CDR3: CAISESNRDQPQHF. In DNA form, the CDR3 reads TGTGCCATCAGTGAGTCGAACAGAGATCAGCCCCAGCATTTT.

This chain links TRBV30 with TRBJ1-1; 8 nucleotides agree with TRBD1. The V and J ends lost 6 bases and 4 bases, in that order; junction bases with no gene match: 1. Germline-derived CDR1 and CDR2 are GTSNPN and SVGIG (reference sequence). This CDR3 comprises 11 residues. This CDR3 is CACDRGTEAFF. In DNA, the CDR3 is TGTGCCTGTGACAGGGGCACTGAAGCTTTCTTT.

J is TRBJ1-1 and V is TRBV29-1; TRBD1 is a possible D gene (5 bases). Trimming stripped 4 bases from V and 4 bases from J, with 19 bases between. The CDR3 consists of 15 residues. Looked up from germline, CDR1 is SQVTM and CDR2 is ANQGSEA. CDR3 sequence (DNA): TGCAGCGTTGCCCTTTTGGCAGGGCAAGGCACTGAAGCTTTCTTT. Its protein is CSVALLAGQGTEAFF.

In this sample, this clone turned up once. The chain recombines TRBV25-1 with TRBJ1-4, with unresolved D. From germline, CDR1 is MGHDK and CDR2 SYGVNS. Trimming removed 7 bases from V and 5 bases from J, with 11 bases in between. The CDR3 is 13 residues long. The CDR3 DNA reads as TGTGCCAGCACACGGGGAGTAAATGAAAAACTGTTTTTT. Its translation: CASTRGVNEKLFF. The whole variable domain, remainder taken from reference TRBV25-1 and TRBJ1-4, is EADIYQTPRYLVIGTGKKITLECSQTMGHDKMYWYQQDPGMELHLIHYSYGVNSTEKGDLSSESTVSRIRTEHFPLTLESARPSHTSQYLCASTRGVNEKLFFGSGTQLSVL.